Sequencing of this TCR beta chain was carried out in a study of cytotoxic CD8 clonotypes in ibrutinib-treated CLL. Germline lookup yields CDR1 SGDLS and CDR2 YYNGEE. The CDR3 covers 16 residues. The V and J ends lost 3 bases and 2 bases, in that order; junction bases with no gene match: 9. Method: immunoSEQ multiplex PCR; TCRdb's copy keeps in-frame clones and lacks some. The sample includes just over 65,000 clones, around two thirds of them seen just once. The starting material was PBMCs, obtained after 12 months of ibrutinib treatment. The sequence was obtained from a human donor with chronic lymphocytic leukemia. The chain combines TRBV9 with TRBJ2-7; 9 positions match TRBD1. The CDR3 bases are TGTGCCAGCAGCGACACCGGGACAGGGTTGACCTACGAGCAGTACTTC. It encodes CASSDTGTGLTYEQYF.